This T cell receptor beta chain came from a study of identical twins. This clonotype was seen a handful of times. TCRdb passed the 5' RACE reads through MiXCR, listing each CDR3 protein once. Of around 570,000 distinct CDR3 sequences listed, 9.6% are singletons. The CDR3 totals 14 residues. The V gene end was trimmed by 1 base and the J gene end by 5 bases; junction bases not matched to a gene: 5. Per germline, CDR1 LNHDA and CDR2 SQIVND (reference sequence). Another study also made use of these data, one on yellow fever vaccine responses in identical twins.

The V call is TRBV19, the J call TRBJ2-7; 7 positions match TRBD1. The sequence derives from a woman aged 18 to 35 in good health. The sample taken for sequencing was PBMCs. The CDR3 nucleotides are TGTGCCAGTAGTATAGGTGACAGGGCGGACGAGCAGTACTTC. Encoded protein: CASSIGDRADEQYF.